This TCR beta chain is from a study of shared T cell receptors in the human thymus. The table lists this clone with a few counts. Here immunoSEQ multiplex PCR was the method, and the copy in TCRdb shows in-frame clones only, minus some. Of roughly 500,000 clones listed, about 84% are singletons. The V end was cut by 2 bases, the J end by 7 bases, with 9 bases between. Germline V gene sequence: CDR1 SQVTM, CDR2 ANQGSEA. The CDR3 runs to 12 residues. These data were likewise used in another study, on human thymus T cells. That report adds: The donor group consisted of healthy Finnish infants who were having corrective surgery for congenital heart defects. Thymus pieces cut out during corrective heart surgery were the tissue that was used.

The sequenced sample consisted of thymocytes. The V call is TRBV29-1, the J call TRBJ2-1; possibly TRBD1 for D (5 bases). The source of this sequence is a boy under two years old with a congenital heart defect. The CDR3: CSVERGSNEQFF. CDR3 coding DNA: TGCAGCGTTGAAAGGGGTTCGAATGAGCAGTTCTTC.